Shown below are 24 T cell receptor beta chains from a single sample sequenced in a study of siplizumab effects on memory and regulatory T cells. Measured with immunoSEQ multiplex PCR; TCRdb has only the in-frame clones, and not every one. The data contain about 100,000 clones, 85% to 95% of them singletons. Sequenced: non-Treg CD4+ T cells sorted from blood. The receptors derive from a human donor in good health.

This clone was seen once. The CDR3 sequence: CASSPRELEEETQYF. The DNA for the CDR3 is TGCGCCAGCAGCCCGAGGGAACTAGAAGAAGAGACCCAGTACTTC. This chain uses TRBV4-1 with TRBJ2-5; D might be TRBD2 (5 bases). The CDR3 contains 15 residues. Trimming left V 4 bases short and J 3 bases short, with 15 bases between. The V gene's germline CDR1 is MGHRA and CDR2 YSYEKL.

The chain employs TRBV7-2 and TRBJ2-7; D is undetermined. Trimming pared 1 base from V and 0 bases from J, leaving 13 bases between. This CDR3 has 16 amino acids. CDR1 and CDR2 (germline): SGHTA, FQGNSA. This chain's CDR3 is CASSLDRAISSYEQYF. The DNA of the CDR3 is TGTGCCAGCAGCTTAGACCGGGCAATTAGCTCCTACGAGCAGTACTTC.

CDR3 sequence: CASSADSNYGYTF. CDR3 nucleotides: TGTGCCAGCAGCGCGGACAGCAACTATGGCTACACCTTC. This chain links TRBV2 with TRBJ1-2; tentative D call: TRBD1 (6 bases). The V and J ends lost 6 bases and 2 bases respectively, with 10 bases between them. CDR1 and CDR2 from the germline V gene are SNHLY and FYNNEI. The CDR3 spans 13 residues.

The chain recombines TRBV25-1 with TRBJ1-4; tentatively, D is TRBD1 (5 bases). This CDR3 has 15 amino acids. Germline CDR1 and CDR2: MGHDK and SYGVNS. V dropped 4 bases and J dropped 10 bases, with 19 bases sitting between them. The CDR3: CASSGVGGERGKLFF. Written as DNA, the CDR3 is TGTGCCAGCAGTGGAGTAGGAGGGGAGAGGGGAAAACTGTTTTTT.

This clone was recorded once. J is TRBJ2-4 and V is TRBV6-5; the D gene is possibly TRBD2 (6 bases). Germline-derived CDR1 and CDR2 are MNHEY and SVGAGI. The CDR3 is 15 amino acids. V gave up 5 bases and J gave up 0 bases, with 11 bases separating them. CDR3 protein: CASSRDGGAKNIQYF. DNA for the CDR3: TGTGCCAGCAGTCGCGACGGGGGAGCCAAAAACATTCAGTACTTC.

A few counts support this clone. The rearrangement joins TRBV19 to TRBJ1-2, with D uncertain. From germline, CDR1 is LNHDA and CDR2 SQIVND (reference sequence). CDR3 length equals 13 residues. V was clipped by 4 bases and J by 5 bases, with 11 bases between them. The CDR3 spells CASSTRRAYGYTF. CDR3 sequence (DNA): TGTGCCAGTAGTACCCGACGGGCTTATGGCTACACCTTC. Drawing the rest from reference TRBV19 and TRBJ1-2, the complete variable domain is DGGITQSPKYLFRKEGQNVTLSCEQNLNHDAMYWYRQDPGQGLRLIYYSQIVNDFQKGDIAEGYSVSREKKESFPLTVTSAQKNPTAFYLCASSTRRAYGYTFGSGTRLTVV.

The chain has TRBV5-1 and TRBJ2-3, with D possibly TRBD1 on 6 matching bases. The V and J ends lost 5 bases and 5 bases respectively, with 12 bases between them. CDR3 size: 13 residues. Germline V CDR1 and CDR2: SGHRS, YFSETQ. The CDR3 nucleotides read TGCGCCAGCAGGAGGGAAGGGGGAGATACGCAGTATTTT. Protein sequence: CASRREGGDTQYF.

The rearrangement uses TRBV6-1 and TRBJ2-1; D tentatively fits TRBD1 or TRBD2 (7 bases each). The length of the CDR3 is 14 residues. V was trimmed by 6 bases and J by 5 bases, leaving 14 bases between them. CDR1 MNHNS and CDR2 SASEGT come from the germline V gene. For the CDR3, the DNA is TGTGCCAGCAGGGTCAGGGGGGGGCACAATGAGCAGTTCTTC. The encoded protein is CASRVRGGHNEQFF.

The rearrangement links TRBV19 to TRBJ1-1; D perhaps matches TRBD1 (5 bases). The CDR3 is 12 amino acids. In germline, CDR1 is LNHDA, CDR2 SQIVND (reference sequence). V lost 7 bases and J lost 4, with 10 bases in between. CDR3 nucleotide sequence: TGTGCCAGTATTACGGGGGGCACTGAAGCTTTCTTT. Translation: CASITGGTEAFF.

About this clone itself: Compared with germline, one end of the junction differs, possibly owing to a read error. The chain couples TRBV5-1 to TRBJ1-4; D unclear. CDR3 length equals 14 residues. Germline CDR1 is SGHRS and CDR2 is YFSETQ. The CDR3: CASSLGLLGEKLFF. CDR3 DNA sequence: TGTGCCAGCAGCTTGGGATTGCTGGGTGAAAAACTGTTTTTT.

The V call is TRBV11-3, the J call TRBJ2-3, with TRBD2 as a possible D gene (6 bases). Between the trimmed V and J ends, which lost 5 bases and 4 bases, there was a span of 19 bases. Looked up from germline, CDR1 is SGHNT and CDR2 is YENEEA. CDR3 length: 16 residues. The CDR3 sequence: CASSRTTSGNADTQYF. Written as DNA, the CDR3 is TGTGCCAGCAGCCGAACGACTAGTGGGAACGCAGATACGCAGTATTTT.

The J gene is TRBJ2-5, the V gene TRBV19; TRBD2 aligns across 11 bases. This CDR3 is built from 16 residues. Losses at the gene ends were 7 bases for V and 4 bases for J; bases not matched to a gene: 11. The V gene's germline CDR1 is LNHDA and CDR2 SQIVND (reference sequence). The CDR3 region has the DNA TGTGCCAGTACCGCGACCCTAGCGGGAGGTGGAGAGACCCAGTACTTC. It specifies CASTATLAGGGETQYF.

This chain links TRBV5-1 with TRBJ2-1; TRBD1 aligns across 7 bases. Germline V CDR1 and CDR2: SGHRS, YFSETQ. The junction had 1 base not matched to a gene; V was cut back by 1 base and J by 0 bases. The CDR3 is made up of 15 amino acids. Here the CDR3 reads CASSLPGGSYNEQFF. As DNA, the CDR3 is TGCGCCAGCAGCTTGCCAGGGGGCTCCTACAATGAGCAGTTCTTC.

The rearrangement joins TRBV28 to TRBJ1-5; D is perhaps TRBD1 (5 bases). CDR3 length equals 15 residues. Germline values: CDR1 MDHEN, CDR2 SYDVKM. The V end lost 4 bases, the J end lost 5 bases, and 15 bases lay between the germline ends. This CDR3 reads CASSYRDGDYQPQHF. The CDR3 bases are TGTGCCAGCAGTTACCGGGACGGGGATTATCAGCCCCAGCATTTT.

The chain couples TRBV30 to TRBJ2-7; D possibly corresponds to TRBD1 (5 bases). Germline-derived CDR1 and CDR2 are GTSNPN and SVGIG (reference sequence). V was shortened by 0 bases and J by 6 bases, with 9 bases between the two germline ends. The CDR3 sequence is 12 residues long. The CDR3 DNA follows: TGTGCCTGGAGTGTTCGAACAGGCGAGCAGTACTTC. Protein product: CAWSVRTGEQYF.

V gene TRBV7-9 combines with J gene TRBJ1-4, with TRBD1 identical over 7 bases. Per germline, CDR1 SEHNR and CDR2 FQNEAQ (reference sequence). The CDR3 extends over 16 amino acids. Trimming at V came to 1 base and at J to 3 bases, leaving 5 bases not matched to a gene. The CDR3 protein is CASSLVSGGSNEKLFF. The CDR3 DNA is TGTGCCAGCAGCTTAGTTTCAGGGGGGTCTAATGAAAAACTGTTTTTT.

This clone was observed once. The chain recombines TRBV5-6 with TRBJ1-2, with D maybe TRBD1 (6 bases). The CDR3 is made up of 13 amino acids. The V gene's germline CDR1 is SGHDT and CDR2 YYEEEE. V was shortened by 3 bases and J by 4 bases, with 10 bases between the two germline ends. The CDR3 is CASSSTGIYGYTF. CDR3 bases: TGTGCCAGCAGCTCGACAGGTATCTATGGCTACACCTTC.

V gene TRBV5-8 combines with J gene TRBJ2-7, with D unclear. V lost 5 bases and J lost 0, with 3 bases in between. CDR3 length equals 11 residues. Per germline, CDR1 SGHTS and CDR2 YDEGEE. Here the CDR3 reads CASSPSYEQYF. The CDR3 region has the DNA TGTGCCAGCAGTCCCTCCTACGAGCAGTACTTC.

The rearrangement uses TRBV5-4 and TRBJ2-5; 10 bases agree with TRBD1. Germline values: CDR1 SGHNT, CDR2 YYREEE (reference sequence). The CDR3 extends over 16 amino acids. V gave up 6 bases and J gave up 3 bases; unmatched junction bases: 11. The CDR3 here is CASTAPGTGVEETQYF. The CDR3 DNA is TGTGCCAGCACCGCCCCCGGGACAGGGGTAGAAGAGACCCAGTACTTC. The full variable domain, in which reference TRBV5-4 and TRBJ2-5 provide the parts outside the CDR3, is ETGVTQSPTHLIKTRGQQVTLRCSSQSGHNTVSWYQQALGQGPQFIFQYYREEENGRGNFPPRFSGLQFPNYSSELNVNALELDDSALYLCASTAPGTGVEETQYFGPGTRLLVL.

The chain carries TRBV14 and TRBJ2-7, with D possibly being TRBD1 (6 bases). Deletions cut 1 base from V and 7 bases from J, with 14 bases between. The CDR3 covers 14 residues. The germline gives CDR1 SGHDN, CDR2 FVKESK. CDR3 nucleotides: TGTGCCAGCAGCCAAGGACAGGTGGGATATGAGCAGTACTTC. It codes for CASSQGQVGYEQYF.

The CDR3 sequence: CASSHIIAGARNEQFF. CDR3 coding DNA: TGTGCCAGCAGCCATATTATAGCGGGAGCTAGGAATGAGCAGTTCTTC. The rearrangement joins TRBV11-2 to TRBJ2-1, with 9 nucleotides matching TRBD2. The CDR3 is 16 amino acids. V trimming: 5 bases; J trimming: 7 bases; junction bases outside the gene matches: 12. The germline V gene encodes CDR1 SGHAT and CDR2 FQNNGV. The variable domain in full, completed from reference TRBV11-2 and TRBJ2-1, reads EAGVAQSPRYKIIEKRQSVAFWCNPISGHATLYWYQQILGQGPKLLIQFQNNGVVDDSQLPKDRFSAERLKGVDSTLKIQPAKLEDSAVYLCASSHIIAGARNEQFFGPGTRLTVL.

The rearrangement links TRBV27 to TRBJ2-7; no definite D call. Trimming removed 2 bases at V and 6 bases at J, with 8 bases between. The CDR3 has 12 amino acids. Germline lookup yields CDR1 MNHEY and CDR2 SMNVEV (reference sequence). The CDR3 here is CASSLNVGEQYF. The CDR3, as DNA: TGTGCCAGCAGTTTAAATGTCGGCGAGCAGTACTTC.

V and J are TRBV7-9 and TRBJ2-3; maybe TRBD2 (6 bases). V dropped 4 bases and J dropped 5 bases, with 16 bases sitting between them. Germline V gene lookup returns CDR1 SEHNR and CDR2 FQNEAQ (reference sequence). The CDR3 has 15 residues. The CDR3 is CASSSRLGLLDTQYF. The CDR3 region has the DNA TGTGCCAGCAGCTCAAGACTAGGCCTCCTAGATACGCAGTATTTT.

The chain employs TRBV5-1 and TRBJ1-3; D is undetermined. This CDR3 is 14 amino acids long. Trimming removed 1 base at V and 6 bases at J, with 11 bases between. Germline V gives CDR1 SGHRS, CDR2 YFSETQ. CDR3 in amino acids: CASSLYGGQNTIYF. The CDR3 DNA reads as TGCGCCAGCAGCTTGTACGGAGGCCAAAACACCATATATTTT.